The following is a T cell receptor beta chain sequence with its context. Its antigen remains unknown. The CDR3 has 15 amino acids. Losses at the gene ends were 7 bases for V and 1 base for J; bases not matched to a gene: 7. Germline V CDR1 and CDR2: KGHDR, SFDVKD. The source of the sample is a study of blood T cells in healthy people across ages. PCR was performed a second time for roughly 7 to 11 cycles using a sample-barcoded 5' primer and a J-beta primer mix. A 12-random-nucleotide template-switch adaptor tagged each cDNA molecule. Via MiXCR, TCRdb re-called the 5' RACE reads, giving one row per CDR3 protein. The table includes hundreds of thousands of distinct CDR3 sequences, around 20% detected once. Findings and caveats of the study: Roughly linear declines in TCR beta diversity per million T cells occurred with age.

The chain employs TRBV24-1 and TRBJ2-7; the match to TRBD1 covers 9 bases. This receptor was obtained from a man between 65 and 85 years old in good health. Sequenced input: blood. Here the CDR3 reads CATSSGTGNSYEQYF. In DNA, the CDR3 is TGTGCCACCAGCTCCGGGACAGGGAATTCCTACGAGCAGTACTTC.